This entry features one TCR beta chain sequence. This specimen belongs to a study of blood T cell repertoires in COVID-19. At the level of the study: PBMCs, B-cell-depleted T cells, or T cells provided the cDNA or gDNA that made up the material.

CDR3 length: 17 amino acids. Assay: immunoSEQ multiplex PCR; the TCRdb copy retains only in-frame clones and omits some. This table holds about 400,000 clones, about nine tenths found once. This chain links TRBV21-1 with TRBJ1-5; the table's TRBD1 call for D was not verified on the DNA. TRBV21-1 is listed as a pseudogene. Sequencing input: PBMCs or T cells enriched from blood (not recorded which). This sequence was found in a woman aged 25 to 45 who had recovered from COVID-19. The CDR3 is CASSRASAPKSNQPQHF. CDR3 coding DNA: TGTGCCAGCAGCAGGGCCTCCGCCCCGAAAAGCAATCAGCCCCAGCATTTT.